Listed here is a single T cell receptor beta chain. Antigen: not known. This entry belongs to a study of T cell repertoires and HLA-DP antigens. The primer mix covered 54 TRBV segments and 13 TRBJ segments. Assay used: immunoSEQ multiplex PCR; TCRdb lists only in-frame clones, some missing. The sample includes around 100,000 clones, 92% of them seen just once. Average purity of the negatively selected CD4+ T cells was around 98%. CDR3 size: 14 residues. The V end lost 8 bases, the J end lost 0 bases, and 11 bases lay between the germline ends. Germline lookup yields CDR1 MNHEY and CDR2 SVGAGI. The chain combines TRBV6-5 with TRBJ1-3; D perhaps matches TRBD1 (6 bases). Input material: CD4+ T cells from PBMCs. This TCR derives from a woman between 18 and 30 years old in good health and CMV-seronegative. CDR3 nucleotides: TGTGCCAGCTGGGACACGCTCTCTGGAAACACCATATATTTT. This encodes CASWDTLSGNTIYF.